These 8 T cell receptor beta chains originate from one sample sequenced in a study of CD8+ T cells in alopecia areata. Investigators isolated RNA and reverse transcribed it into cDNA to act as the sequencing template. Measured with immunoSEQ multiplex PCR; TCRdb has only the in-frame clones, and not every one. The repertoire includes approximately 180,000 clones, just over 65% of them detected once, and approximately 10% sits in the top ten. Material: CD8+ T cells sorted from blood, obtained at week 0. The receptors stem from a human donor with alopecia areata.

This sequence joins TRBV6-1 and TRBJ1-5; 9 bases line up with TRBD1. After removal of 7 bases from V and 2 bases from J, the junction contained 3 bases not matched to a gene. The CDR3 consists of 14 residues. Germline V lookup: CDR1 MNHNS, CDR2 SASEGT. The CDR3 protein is CASKDRGRNQPQHF. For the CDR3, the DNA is TGTGCCAGCAAGGACAGGGGTCGCAATCAGCCCCAGCATTTT.

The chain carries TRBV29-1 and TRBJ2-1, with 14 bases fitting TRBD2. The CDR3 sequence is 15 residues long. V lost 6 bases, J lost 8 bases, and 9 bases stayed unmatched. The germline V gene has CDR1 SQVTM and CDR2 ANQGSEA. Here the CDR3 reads CSVPGLAGGWDEQFF. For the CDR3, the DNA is TGCAGCGTCCCCGGACTAGCGGGGGGCTGGGATGAGCAGTTCTTC.

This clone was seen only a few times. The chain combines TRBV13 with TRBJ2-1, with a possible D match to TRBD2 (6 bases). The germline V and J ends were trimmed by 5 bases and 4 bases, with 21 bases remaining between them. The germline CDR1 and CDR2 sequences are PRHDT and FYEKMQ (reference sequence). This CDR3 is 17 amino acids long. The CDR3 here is CASSRPEISGYYNEQFF. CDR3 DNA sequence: TGTGCCAGCAGCCGACCGGAGATCAGCGGGTATTACAATGAGCAGTTCTTC.

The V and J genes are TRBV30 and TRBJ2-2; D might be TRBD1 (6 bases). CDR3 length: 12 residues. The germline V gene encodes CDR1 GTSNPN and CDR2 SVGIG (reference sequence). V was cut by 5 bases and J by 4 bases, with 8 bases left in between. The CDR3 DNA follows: TGTGCCTGGGTCAGGGGCACCGGGGAGCTGTTTTTT. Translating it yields CAWVRGTGELFF. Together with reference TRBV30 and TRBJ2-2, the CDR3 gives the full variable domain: SQTIHQWPATLVQPVGSPLSLECTVEGTSNPNLYWYRQAAGRGLQLLFYSVGIGQISSEVPQNLSASRPQDRQFILSSKKLLLSDSGFYLCAWVRGTGELFFGEGSRLTVL.

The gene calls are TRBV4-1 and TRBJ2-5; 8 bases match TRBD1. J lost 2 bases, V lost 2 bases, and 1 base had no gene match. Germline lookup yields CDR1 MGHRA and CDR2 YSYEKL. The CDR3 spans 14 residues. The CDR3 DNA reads TGCGCCAGCAGCCAAAACAGGGGGCAAGAGACCCAGTACTTC. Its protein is CASSQNRGQETQYF.

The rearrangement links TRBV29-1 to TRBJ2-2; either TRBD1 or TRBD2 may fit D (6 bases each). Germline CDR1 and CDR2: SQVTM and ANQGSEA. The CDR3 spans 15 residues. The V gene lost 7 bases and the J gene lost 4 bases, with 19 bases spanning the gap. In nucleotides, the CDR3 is TGCAGCGCGGAGGGTGGGACAACCCCCACCGGGGAGCTGTTTTTT. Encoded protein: CSAEGGTTPTGELFF.

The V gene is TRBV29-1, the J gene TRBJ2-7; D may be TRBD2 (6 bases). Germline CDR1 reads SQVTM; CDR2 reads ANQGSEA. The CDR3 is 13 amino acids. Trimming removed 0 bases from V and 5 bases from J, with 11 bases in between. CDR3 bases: TGCAGCGTTGAAGACAGGGAGGAGGACGAGCAGTACTTC. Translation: CSVEDREEDEQYF.

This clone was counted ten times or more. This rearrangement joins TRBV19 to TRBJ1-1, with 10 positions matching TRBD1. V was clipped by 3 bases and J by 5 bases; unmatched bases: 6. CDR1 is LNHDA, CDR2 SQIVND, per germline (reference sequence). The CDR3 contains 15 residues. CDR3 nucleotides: TGTGCCAGTAGTATGACAGGGGGCATTACGACTGAAGCTTTCTTT. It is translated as CASSMTGGITTEAFF.